The 26 T cell receptor beta chains reported below all come from one sample, sequenced in a study of STAT5B mutations in CD4+ large granular lymphocyte leukemia. TCRdb keeps only in-frame clones here, not all; method: immunoSEQ multiplex PCR. Here the sample spans some 30,000 clones, around 80% being singletons. The specimen sequenced was CD4+ T cells from blood buffy coats. Receptors originate from a human donor in good health.

The J gene is TRBJ2-1, the V gene TRBV5-1; TRBD1 agrees at 7 bases. Germline V gene lookup returns CDR1 SGHRS and CDR2 YFSETQ. This CDR3 has 16 residues. V shed 5 bases, J shed 6 bases, and the junction held 14 bases outside the gene matches. CDR3 region: CASSFSEQGIGNEQFF. The CDR3 nucleotides read TGCGCCAGCAGTTTCTCCGAACAGGGGATCGGCAATGAGCAGTTCTTC. The entire variable domain, with the rest obtained from reference TRBV5-1 and TRBJ2-1, is as follows: KAGVTQTPRYLIKTRGQQVTLSCSPISGHRSVSWYQQTPGQGLQFLFEYFSETQRNKGNFPGRFSGRQFSNSRSEMNVSTLELGDSALYLCASSFSEQGIGNEQFFGPGTRLTVL.

CDR3 sequence (DNA): TGTGCCAGCAGCTTGCAACTACAGGGGGGCAATGGCTACACCTTC. This sequence encodes CASSLQLQGGNGYTF. This chain joins TRBV7-2 and TRBJ1-2, with TRBD1 matching 8 bases. The CDR3 contains 15 residues. Germline V CDR1 and CDR2: SGHTA, FQGNSA. The junction had 9 bases not matched to a gene; V was cut back by 3 bases and J by 6 bases.

This clone occurred once. The rearrangement uses TRBV11-2 and TRBJ1-3; no reliable D call. Looked up from germline, CDR1 is SGHAT and CDR2 is FQNNGV. CDR3 length equals 13 residues. V lost 1 base and J 2 bases, leaving 3 bases between the germline ends. Here the CDR3 reads CASSLGTGNTIYF. Here the CDR3 DNA reads TGTGCCAGCAGCTTAGGTACTGGAAACACCATATATTTT.

This chain uses TRBV7-2 with TRBJ1-2; D not resolved. Trimming removed 0 bases from V and 0 bases from J, with 14 bases in between. Germline assignment: CDR1 SGHTA and CDR2 FQGNSA. The CDR3 covers 17 residues. CDR3 sequence: CASSLASTSLANYGYTF. The DNA of the CDR3 is TGTGCCAGCAGCTTAGCCAGTACTTCTCTAGCTAACTATGGCTACACCTTC.

The J gene is TRBJ1-2, the V gene TRBV6-1; 9 positions agree with TRBD1. The CDR3 contains 14 residues. Germline lookup yields CDR1 MNHNS and CDR2 SASEGT. The J segment lost 2 bases and the V segment lost 11 bases, leaving 9 bases of the junction unmatched. CDR3 DNA: TGTGCCGTACTACCGGGACAGGGCAACTATGGCTACACCTTC. The encoded protein is CAVLPGQGNYGYTF.

The chain links TRBV27 to TRBJ2-1, with TRBD2 matching 12 bases. Trimming at V came to 1 base and at J to 4 bases, leaving 2 bases not matched to a gene. Germline CDR1 and CDR2: MNHEY and SMNVEV (reference sequence). The CDR3 totals 16 residues. CDR3 DNA sequence: TGTGCCAGCAGTTTATTCGGACTAGCGGGGTACAATGAGCAGTTCTTC. Amino acids: CASSLFGLAGYNEQFF.

This clone was detected once. V gene TRBV5-8 combines with J gene TRBJ2-5; 7 bases align to TRBD1. Per the germline V gene, CDR1 is SGHTS and CDR2 is YDEGEE. J lost 1 base, V lost 4 bases, and 7 bases had no gene match. This CDR3 has 15 amino acids. CDR3 sequence: CASSSRDRVQETQYF. In DNA form, the CDR3 reads TGTGCCAGCAGCAGTAGAGACAGGGTCCAAGAGACCCAGTACTTC.

The rearrangement uses TRBV4-1 and TRBJ1-3; 7 bases align to TRBD1. V shed 2 bases, J shed 0 bases, and the junction held 7 bases outside the gene matches. Germline values: CDR1 MGHRA, CDR2 YSYEKL. The CDR3 runs 17 residues. In DNA, the CDR3 is TGCGCCAGCAGCCAATTTGGGACAGCCAACTCTGGAAACACCATATATTTT. Translation: CASSQFGTANSGNTIYF.

The chain employs TRBV19 and TRBJ2-3; perhaps TRBD2 as D (5 bases). CDR1 is LNHDA and CDR2 is SQIVND in the germline V gene (reference sequence). The CDR3 runs to 18 residues. The ends were cut back, 5 bases at V and 0 bases at J, with 21 bases in the middle. The CDR3: CASSYGLDWAGSTDTQYF. The CDR3 nucleotides are TGTGCCAGTAGTTACGGACTGGATTGGGCTGGGAGCACAGATACGCAGTATTTT.

The V gene is TRBV19, the J gene TRBJ1-1; no definite D call. Between the trimmed V and J ends, which lost 8 bases and 4 bases, there was a span of 11 bases. Germline V gene sequence: CDR1 LNHDA, CDR2 SQIVND (reference sequence). This CDR3 has 12 residues. The CDR3 spells CASGQRPTEAFF. The CDR3 DNA is TGTGCCAGTGGGCAGAGGCCCACTGAAGCTTTCTTT.

V gene TRBV7-2 combines with J gene TRBJ2-3; TRBD1 aligns across 7 bases. V shed 2 bases and J 0 bases; nucleotides not matched to a gene: 2. CDR1 and CDR2 (germline): SGHTA, FQGNSA. CDR3 length equals 15 residues. The CDR3 is CASSLTGQSTDTQYF. CDR3 sequence (DNA): TGTGCCAGCAGCTTAACGGGACAGAGCACAGATACGCAGTATTTT.

Of note for this clone: The conserved final phenylalanine or tryptophan is absent from the CDR3, which likely points to a read error. The chain combines TRBV5-1 with TRBJ1-1; 7 nucleotides agree with TRBD1. J was trimmed by 2 bases and V by 3 bases; bases with no gene match: 4. The CDR3 extends over 14 amino acids. CDR1 SGHRS and CDR2 YFSETQ come from the germline V gene. The CDR3 DNA is TGCGCCAGCAGCTCACAGGGGTTCAACACTGAAGCTTTCCTT. Translating gives CASSSQGFNTEAFL.

The DNA for the CDR3 is TGTGCCAGCTCACCGCCCCTAGGAACAGATACGCAGTATTTT. Protein product: CASSPPLGTDTQYF. The genes are TRBV18 and TRBJ2-3; D not certain. From germline, CDR1 is KGHSH and CDR2 LQKENI. The V end was cut by 3 bases, the J end by 3 bases, with 10 bases between. The CDR3 totals 14 residues. Full variable domain (remainder filled in from reference TRBV18 and TRBJ2-3): NAGVMQNPRHLVRRRGQEARLRCSPMKGHSHVYWYRQLPEEGLKFMVYLQKENIIDESGMPKERFSAEFPKEGPSILRIQQVVRGDSAAYFCASSPPLGTDTQYFGPGTRLTVL.

The chain is built from TRBV7-2 and TRBJ1-5, with 10 nucleotides matching TRBD1. V was clipped by 5 bases and J by 2 bases; unmatched bases: 0. CDR1 and CDR2 from the germline V gene are SGHTA and FQGNSA. The CDR3 loop spans 14 amino acids. This CDR3 is CASSGQGGNQPQHF. For the CDR3, the DNA is TGTGCCAGCAGCGGACAGGGGGGCAATCAGCCCCAGCATTTT.

The chain joins TRBV5-5 to TRBJ2-2, with D tentatively TRBD1 or TRBD2 (5 bases each). Germline V gene lookup returns CDR1 SGHKS and CDR2 YYEKEE (reference sequence). Trimming took off 4 bases at V and 4 bases at J, with 14 bases between the two ends. This CDR3 has 15 residues. CDR3 region: CASSLGIGGTGELFF. CDR3 DNA sequence: TGTGCCAGCAGCCTAGGGATTGGGGGCACCGGGGAGCTGTTTTTT. The full variable domain, with the rest looked up from reference TRBV5-5 and TRBJ2-2, is DAGVTQSPTHLIKTRGQQVTLRCSPISGHKSVSWYQQVLGQGPQFIFQYYEKEERGRGNFPDRFSARQFPNYSSELNVNALLLGDSALYLCASSLGIGGTGELFFGEGSRLTVL.

This clone was found once. The chain has TRBV6-1 and TRBJ2-1, with TRBD1 matching over 7 bases. The CDR3 spans 12 residues. Trimming at V came to 4 bases and at J to 10 bases, leaving 4 bases not matched to a gene. The germline gives CDR1 MNHNS, CDR2 SASEGT. CDR3 nucleotides: TGTGCCAGCAGTGCCCTAGGGGGCGAGCAGTTCTTC. This gives the protein CASSALGGEQFF.

The chain joins TRBV2 to TRBJ1-2; 8 bases fit TRBD1. The CDR3 has 11 residues. Germline V gene lookup returns CDR1 SNHLY and CDR2 FYNNEI. V lost 8 bases, J lost 4 bases, and 0 bases stayed unmatched. The CDR3 protein is CASGQGYGYTF. CDR3 in DNA: TGTGCCAGCGGACAGGGCTATGGCTACACCTTC.

V is TRBV4-1 and J is TRBJ1-4; D is possibly TRBD1 (5 bases). Germline CDR1 is MGHRA and CDR2 is YSYEKL. The V end lost 5 bases, the J end lost 0 bases, and 13 bases lay between the germline ends. The length of the CDR3 is 16 residues. The CDR3 sequence is CASSSQATPTNEKLFF. CDR3 bases: TGCGCCAGCAGCTCACAGGCTACCCCAACTAATGAAAAACTGTTTTTT.

The chain has TRBV6-6 and TRBJ1-4; TRBD1 matches at 7 bases. Per the germline V gene, CDR1 is MNHNY and CDR2 is SVGAGI (reference sequence). CDR3 size: 14 residues. V shed 2 bases and J 4 bases; nucleotides not matched to a gene: 1. The CDR3: CASSYGDSNEKLFF. CDR3 coding DNA: TGTGCCAGCAGTTACGGGGACAGTAATGAAAAACTGTTTTTT.

V is TRBV19 and J is TRBJ2-1, with 15 bases aligning to TRBD2. The CDR3 sequence is 14 residues long. The J segment lost 11 bases and the V segment lost 6 bases, leaving 5 bases of the junction unmatched. CDR1 and CDR2 from the germline V gene are LNHDA and SQIVND (reference sequence). CDR3: CASRGLAGGRQQFF. The CDR3 DNA sequence: TGTGCCAGTAGGGGACTAGCGGGAGGTCGTCAGCAGTTCTTC.

CDR3 coding DNA: TGTGCCAGCAGTGAGGGTCAGGGGGCAAACGAGCAGTACTTC. Its translation: CASSEGQGANEQYF. The chain recombines TRBV2 with TRBJ2-7; 8 positions agree with TRBD1. With V trimmed by 3 bases and J by 5 bases, 6 bases remained unmatched. This CDR3 comprises 14 residues. Germline CDR1 is SNHLY and CDR2 is FYNNEI.

The CDR3 DNA is TGTGCCAGCAGCTTAGGGGTGGACACCGGGGAGCTGTTTTTT. This gives the protein CASSLGVDTGELFF. The V and J genes are TRBV7-8 and TRBJ2-2, with unresolved D. Trimming removed 1 base at V and 3 bases at J, with 6 bases between. Germline CDR1 and CDR2: SGHVS and FQNEAQ. This CDR3 is built from 14 residues.

V is TRBV28 and J is TRBJ1-2; tentative D call: TRBD1 (5 bases). Germline values: CDR1 MDHEN, CDR2 SYDVKM. This CDR3 spans 13 amino acids. V lost 6 bases to trimming and J lost 7 bases, with 15 bases between them. Here the CDR3 DNA reads TGTGCCAGCAGAGTGGGTGGGGCAGGTGGCTACACCTTC. Protein sequence: CASRVGGAGGYTF.

This sequence joins TRBV27 and TRBJ2-7, with unresolved D. V was clipped by 5 bases and J by 0 bases, with 11 bases between them. The CDR3 extends over 14 amino acids. Germline loops: CDR1 MNHEY, CDR2 SMNVEV (reference sequence). This chain's CDR3 is CASSPTWLSYEQYF. The DNA of the CDR3 is TGTGCCAGCAGTCCTACTTGGCTCTCCTACGAGCAGTACTTC.

This chain connects TRBV5-1 to TRBJ2-5, with a tentative D call TRBD1 (5 bases). The CDR3 is 15 amino acids. The germline V gene encodes CDR1 SGHRS and CDR2 YFSETQ. V lost 0 bases to trimming and J lost 4 bases, with 13 bases between them. The CDR3 sequence: CASSLAQGVGETQYF. CDR3 sequence (DNA): TGCGCCAGCAGCTTGGCGCAGGGCGTTGGAGAGACCCAGTACTTC.

V is TRBV6-1 and J is TRBJ2-5; tentatively, D is TRBD1 or TRBD2 (5 bases each). The CDR3 extends over 13 amino acids. The germline gives CDR1 MNHNS, CDR2 SASEGT. Trimming cost V 5 bases and J 7 bases, with 14 bases left between them. This CDR3 reads CASSPEGSGTQYF. DNA of the CDR3: TGTGCCAGCAGTCCCGAGGGGTCGGGGACCCAGTACTTC.